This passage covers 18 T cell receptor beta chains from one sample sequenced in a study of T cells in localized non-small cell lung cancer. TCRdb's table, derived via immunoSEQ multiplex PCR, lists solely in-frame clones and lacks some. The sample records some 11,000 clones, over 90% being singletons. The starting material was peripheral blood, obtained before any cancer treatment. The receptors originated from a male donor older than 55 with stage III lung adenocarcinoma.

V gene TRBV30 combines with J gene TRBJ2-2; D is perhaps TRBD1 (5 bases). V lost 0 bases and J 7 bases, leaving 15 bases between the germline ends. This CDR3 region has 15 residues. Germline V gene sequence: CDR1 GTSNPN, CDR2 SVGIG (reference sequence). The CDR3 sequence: CAWSVGGAGGGELFF. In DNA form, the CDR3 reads TGTGCCTGGAGTGTTGGTGGGGCTGGCGGCGGGGAGCTGTTTTTT.

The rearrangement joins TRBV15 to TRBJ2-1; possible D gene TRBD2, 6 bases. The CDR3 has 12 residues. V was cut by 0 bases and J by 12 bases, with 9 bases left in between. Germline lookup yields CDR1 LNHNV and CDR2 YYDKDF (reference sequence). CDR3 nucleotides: TGTGCCACCAGCAGAGAGCGGGAAGCGCAGTTCTTC. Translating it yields CATSREREAQFF.

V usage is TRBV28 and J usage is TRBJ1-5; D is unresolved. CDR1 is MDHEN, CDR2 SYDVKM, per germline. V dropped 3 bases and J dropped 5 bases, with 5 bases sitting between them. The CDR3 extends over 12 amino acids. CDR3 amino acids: CASSFSDQPQHF. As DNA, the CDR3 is TGTGCCAGCAGTTTTTCAGATCAGCCCCAGCATTTT. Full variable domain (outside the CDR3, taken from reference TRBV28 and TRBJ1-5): DVKVTQSSRYLVKRTGEKVFLECVQDMDHENMFWYRQDPGLGLRLIYFSYDVKMKEKGDIPEGYSVSREKKERFSLILESASTNQTSMYLCASSFSDQPQHFGDGTRLSIL.

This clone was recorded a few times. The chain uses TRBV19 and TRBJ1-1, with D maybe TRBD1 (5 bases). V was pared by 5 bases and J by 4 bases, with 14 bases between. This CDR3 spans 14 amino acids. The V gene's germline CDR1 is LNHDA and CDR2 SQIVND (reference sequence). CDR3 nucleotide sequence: TGTGCCAGTAGTCCACTCAGGGTGGGCACTGAAGCTTTCTTT. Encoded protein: CASSPLRVGTEAFF.

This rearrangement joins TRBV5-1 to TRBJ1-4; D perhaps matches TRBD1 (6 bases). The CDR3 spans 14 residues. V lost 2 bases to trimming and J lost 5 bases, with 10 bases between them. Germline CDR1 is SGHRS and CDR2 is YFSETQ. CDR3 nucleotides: TGCGCCAGCAGCTTAGCGGGGGGCAATGAAAAACTGTTTTTT. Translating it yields CASSLAGGNEKLFF.

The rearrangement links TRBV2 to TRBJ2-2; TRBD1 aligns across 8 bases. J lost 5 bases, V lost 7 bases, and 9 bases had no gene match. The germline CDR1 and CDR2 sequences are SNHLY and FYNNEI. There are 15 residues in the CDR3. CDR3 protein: CASTRTRTGTGELFF. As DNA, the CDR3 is TGTGCCAGCACCCGAACCCGGACAGGGACCGGGGAGCTGTTTTTT. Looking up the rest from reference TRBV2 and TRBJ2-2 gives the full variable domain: EPEVTQTPSHQVTQMGQEVILRCVPISNHLYFYWYRQILGQKVEFLVSFYNNEISEKSEIFDDQFSVERPDGSNFTLKIRSTKLEDSAMYFCASTRTRTGTGELFFGEGSRLTVL.

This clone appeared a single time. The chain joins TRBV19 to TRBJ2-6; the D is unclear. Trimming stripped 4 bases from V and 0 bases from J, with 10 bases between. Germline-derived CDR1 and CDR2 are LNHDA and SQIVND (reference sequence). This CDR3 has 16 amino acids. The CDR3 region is CASSTRAFSGANVLTF. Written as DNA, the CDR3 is TGTGCCAGTAGTACCCGGGCCTTCTCTGGGGCCAACGTCCTGACTTTC.

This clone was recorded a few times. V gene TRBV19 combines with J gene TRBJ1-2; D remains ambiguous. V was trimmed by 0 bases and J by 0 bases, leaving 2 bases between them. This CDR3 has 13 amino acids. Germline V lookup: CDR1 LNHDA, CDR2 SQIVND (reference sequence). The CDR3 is CASSIDTNYGYTF. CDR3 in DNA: TGTGCCAGTAGTATAGACACTAACTATGGCTACACCTTC.

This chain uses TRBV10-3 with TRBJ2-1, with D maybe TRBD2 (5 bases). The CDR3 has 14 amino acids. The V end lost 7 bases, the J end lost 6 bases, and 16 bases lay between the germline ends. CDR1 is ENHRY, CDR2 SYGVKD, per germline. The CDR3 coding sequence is TGTGCCATCAAATCACCATCAGCGGTCAATGAGCAGTTCTTC. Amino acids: CAIKSPSAVNEQFF.

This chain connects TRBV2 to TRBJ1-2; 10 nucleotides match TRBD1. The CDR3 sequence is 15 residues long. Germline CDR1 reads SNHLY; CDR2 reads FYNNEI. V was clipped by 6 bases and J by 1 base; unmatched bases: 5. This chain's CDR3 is CASRRQGAVNYGYTF. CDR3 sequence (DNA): TGTGCCAGCAGAAGACAGGGGGCTGTTAACTATGGCTACACCTTC.

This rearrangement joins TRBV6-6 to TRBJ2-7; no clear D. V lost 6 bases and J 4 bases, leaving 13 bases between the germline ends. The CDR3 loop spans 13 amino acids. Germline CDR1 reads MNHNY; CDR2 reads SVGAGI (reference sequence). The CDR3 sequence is CASSSEKQYEQYF. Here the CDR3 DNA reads TGTGCCAGCAGCTCGGAGAAGCAATACGAGCAGTACTTC.

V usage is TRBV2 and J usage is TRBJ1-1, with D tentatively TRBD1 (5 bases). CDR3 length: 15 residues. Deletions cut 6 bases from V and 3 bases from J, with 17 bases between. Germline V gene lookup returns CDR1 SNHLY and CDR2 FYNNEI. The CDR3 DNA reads TGTGCCAGCAGGCCCCAGGGTCGGTCGGACACTGAAGCTTTCTTT. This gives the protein CASRPQGRSDTEAFF.

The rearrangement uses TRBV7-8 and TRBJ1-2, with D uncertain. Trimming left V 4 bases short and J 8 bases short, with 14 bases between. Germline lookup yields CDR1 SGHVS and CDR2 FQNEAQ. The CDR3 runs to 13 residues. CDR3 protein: CASSSLGWAGYTF. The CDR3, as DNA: TGTGCCAGCAGCTCCCTTGGGTGGGCGGGCTACACCTTC.

CDR3 DNA: TGTGCCAGCAGTGAAGCTCGGGTCAGCAATCAGCCCCAGCATTTT. Translating it yields CASSEARVSNQPQHF. The chain uses TRBV6-1 and TRBJ1-5; D uncertain. Germline V gives CDR1 MNHNS, CDR2 SASEGT. The CDR3 has 15 amino acids. Trimming removed 0 bases at V and 1 base at J, with 7 bases between.

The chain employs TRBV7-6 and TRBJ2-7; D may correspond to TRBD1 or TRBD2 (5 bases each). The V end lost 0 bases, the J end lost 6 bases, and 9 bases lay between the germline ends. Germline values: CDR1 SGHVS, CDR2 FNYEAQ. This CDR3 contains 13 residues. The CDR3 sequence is CASSLASGAEQYF. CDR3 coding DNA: TGTGCCAGCAGCTTAGCCTCCGGGGCCGAGCAGTACTTC.

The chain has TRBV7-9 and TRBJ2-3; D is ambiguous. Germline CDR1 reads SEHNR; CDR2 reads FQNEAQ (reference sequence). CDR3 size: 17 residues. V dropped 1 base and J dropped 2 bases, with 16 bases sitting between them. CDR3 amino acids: CASSLGWEQTSTDTQYF. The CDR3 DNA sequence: TGTGCCAGCAGCTTAGGATGGGAACAGACCTCCACAGATACGCAGTATTTT. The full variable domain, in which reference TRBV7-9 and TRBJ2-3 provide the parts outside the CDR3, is DTGVSQNPRHKITKRGQNVTFRCDPISEHNRLYWYRQTLGQGPEFLTYFQNEAQLEKSRLLSDRFSAERPKGSFSTLEIQRTEQGDSAMYLCASSLGWEQTSTDTQYFGPGTRLTVL.

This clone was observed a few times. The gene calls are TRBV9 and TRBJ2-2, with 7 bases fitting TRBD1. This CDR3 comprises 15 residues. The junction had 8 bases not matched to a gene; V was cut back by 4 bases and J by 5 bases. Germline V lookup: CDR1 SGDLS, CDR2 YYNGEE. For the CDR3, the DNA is TGTGCCAGCAGCCCAAAGGGACAGCTTACCGGGGAGCTGTTTTTT. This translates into CASSPKGQLTGELFF.

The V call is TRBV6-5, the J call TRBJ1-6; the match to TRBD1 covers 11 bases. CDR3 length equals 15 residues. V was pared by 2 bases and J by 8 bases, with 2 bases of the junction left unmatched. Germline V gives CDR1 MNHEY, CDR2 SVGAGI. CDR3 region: CASSYGDRGDSPLHF. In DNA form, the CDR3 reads TGTGCCAGCAGTTACGGGGACAGGGGGGATTCACCCCTCCACTTT.